Given below is one TCR beta chain in context. Trimming removed 0 bases at V and 2 bases at J, with 12 bases between. The CDR3 runs 16 residues. Looked up from germline, CDR1 is SGHRS and CDR2 is YFSETQ. These data are taken from a study of blood T cell repertoires in COVID-19. Turning to the study itself: COVID-19 samples, acute and convalescent, were from the United States, Italy and Spain.

The protocol was immunoSEQ multiplex PCR, while the TCRdb copy is restricted to in-frame clones and leaves out a portion. The data hold more than 150,000 clones, with roughly 80% observed a single time. The origin of this receptor is a man aged 50 to 60 who had recovered from COVID-19. Sequenced material: peripheral blood. The chain couples TRBV5-1 to TRBJ1-3; D may be TRBD1 (5 bases). The CDR3 sequence: CASSLVFGAAGNTIYF. The DNA for the CDR3 is TGCGCCAGCAGCTTGGTTTTTGGGGCGGCTGGAAACACCATATATTTT.